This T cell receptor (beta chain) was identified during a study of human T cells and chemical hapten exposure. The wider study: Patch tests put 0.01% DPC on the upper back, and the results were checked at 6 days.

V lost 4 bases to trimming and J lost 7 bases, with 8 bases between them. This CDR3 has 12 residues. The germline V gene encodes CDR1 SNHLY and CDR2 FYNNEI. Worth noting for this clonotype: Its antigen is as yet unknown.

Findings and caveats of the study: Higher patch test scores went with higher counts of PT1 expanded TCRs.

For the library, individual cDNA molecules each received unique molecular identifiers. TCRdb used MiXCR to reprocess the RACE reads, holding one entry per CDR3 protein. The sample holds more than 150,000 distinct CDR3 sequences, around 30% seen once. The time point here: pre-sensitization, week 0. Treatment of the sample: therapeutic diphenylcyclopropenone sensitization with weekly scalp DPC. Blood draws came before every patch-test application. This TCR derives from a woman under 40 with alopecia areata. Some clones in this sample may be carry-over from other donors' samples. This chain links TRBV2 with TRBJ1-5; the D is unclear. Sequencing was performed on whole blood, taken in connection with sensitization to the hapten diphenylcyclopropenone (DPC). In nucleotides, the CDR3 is TGTGCCAGCAGTGTCGAGGGACAGCCCCAGCATTTT. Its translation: CASSVEGQPQHF.